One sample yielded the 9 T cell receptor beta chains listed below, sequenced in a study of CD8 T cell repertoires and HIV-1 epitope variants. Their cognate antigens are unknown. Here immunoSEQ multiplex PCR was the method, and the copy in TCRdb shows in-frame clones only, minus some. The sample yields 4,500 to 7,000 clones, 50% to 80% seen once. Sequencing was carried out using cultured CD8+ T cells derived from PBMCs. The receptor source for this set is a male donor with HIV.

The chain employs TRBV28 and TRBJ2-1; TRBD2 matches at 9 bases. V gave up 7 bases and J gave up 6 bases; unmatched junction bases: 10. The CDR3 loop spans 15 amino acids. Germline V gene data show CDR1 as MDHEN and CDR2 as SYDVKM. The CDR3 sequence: CASTTGTSMGNEQFF. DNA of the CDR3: TGTGCCAGCACCACCGGGACTAGCATGGGCAATGAGCAGTTCTTC.

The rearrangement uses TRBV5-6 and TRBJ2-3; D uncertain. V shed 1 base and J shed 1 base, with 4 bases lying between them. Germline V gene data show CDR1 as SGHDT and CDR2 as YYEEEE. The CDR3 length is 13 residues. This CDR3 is CASSLTGTDTQYF. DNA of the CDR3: TGTGCCAGCAGCTTGACAGGCACAGATACGCAGTATTTT.

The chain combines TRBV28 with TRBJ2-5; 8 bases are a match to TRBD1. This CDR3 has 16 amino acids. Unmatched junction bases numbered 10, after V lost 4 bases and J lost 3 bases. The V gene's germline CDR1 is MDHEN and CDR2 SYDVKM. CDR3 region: CASSSPGQESKETQYF. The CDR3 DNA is TGTGCCAGCAGTTCCCCGGGACAGGAGAGTAAAGAGACCCAGTACTTC.

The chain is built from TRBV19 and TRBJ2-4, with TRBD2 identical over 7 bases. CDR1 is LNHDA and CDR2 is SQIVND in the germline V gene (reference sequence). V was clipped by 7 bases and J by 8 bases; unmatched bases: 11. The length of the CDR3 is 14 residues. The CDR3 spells CASNPTGGGDIQYF. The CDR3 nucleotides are TGTGCCAGTAATCCGACCGGCGGGGGTGACATTCAGTACTTC.

CDR3 sequence (DNA): TGTGCCAGCAGCCAAGCAGCGGGGGCGGGCCAAGAGACCCAGTACTTC. Protein: CASSQAAGAGQETQYF. V gene TRBV4-2 combines with J gene TRBJ2-5, with TRBD2 matching 8 bases. Germline trimming cut 1 base from V and 1 base from J; bases unmatched to any gene: 5. The CDR3 covers 16 residues. Germline V gene sequence: CDR1 LGHNA, CDR2 YNFKEQ.

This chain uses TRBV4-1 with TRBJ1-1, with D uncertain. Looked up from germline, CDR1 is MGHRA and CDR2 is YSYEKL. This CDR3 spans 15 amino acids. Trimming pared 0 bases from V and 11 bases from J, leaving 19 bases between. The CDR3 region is CASSQDSGRALGAFF. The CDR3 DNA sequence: TGCGCCAGCAGCCAAGATTCAGGAAGGGCCTTAGGGGCTTTCTTT.

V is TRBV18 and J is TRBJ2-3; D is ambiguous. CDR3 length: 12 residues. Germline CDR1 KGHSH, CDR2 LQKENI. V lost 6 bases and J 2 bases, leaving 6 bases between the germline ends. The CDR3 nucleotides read TGTGCCAGCTCCCCCCCCACAGATACGCAGTATTTT. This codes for CASSPPTDTQYF.

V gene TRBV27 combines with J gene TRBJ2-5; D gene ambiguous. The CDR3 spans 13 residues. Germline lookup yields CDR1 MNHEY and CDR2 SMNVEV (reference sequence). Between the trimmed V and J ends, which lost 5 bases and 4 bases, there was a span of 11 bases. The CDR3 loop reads CASSRWAGETQYF. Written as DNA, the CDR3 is TGTGCCAGCAGTCGGTGGGCAGGAGAGACCCAGTACTTC.

CDR3: CASSFAAVWGDEQFF. CDR3 in DNA: TGTGCCAGCAGTTTCGCCGCCGTATGGGGGGATGAGCAGTTCTTC. The chain carries TRBV28 and TRBJ2-1, with D perhaps matching TRBD2 (6 bases). Looked up from germline, CDR1 is MDHEN and CDR2 is SYDVKM. V shed 3 bases and J shed 8 bases, with 17 bases lying between them. The CDR3 sequence is 15 residues long.